This entry describes one TCR beta chain. The germline V gene has CDR1 SGHTA and CDR2 FQGNSA. V shed 5 bases, J shed 3 bases, and the junction held 13 bases outside the gene matches. The CDR3 extends over 18 amino acids. The data were taken from a study of T cell changes during pregnancy in multiple sclerosis. Method: immunoSEQ multiplex PCR; TCRdb's copy keeps in-frame clones and lacks some. There are 70,000 to 90,000 clones in the sample; 91% occur only once, and roughly 4% lies in the top ten. V usage is TRBV7-2 and J usage is TRBJ2-7, with 13 bases matching TRBD2. The clonotype was recovered from a female donor in good health, serving as a control in a pregnancy study. Some clones in this sample may be carry-over from other donors' samples. The sequences come from PBMCs, collected in the first trimester of pregnancy. The CDR3 sequence is CASSPLFRLAGGHYEQYF. As DNA, the CDR3 is TGTGCCAGCAGCCCCTTATTTCGACTAGCGGGGGGACACTACGAGCAGTACTTC.